This T cell receptor (beta chain) was documented in a study of T cells in Graves' hyperthyroidism and ophthalmopathy. RNA transcripts served as the template for amplifying TCR beta CDR3 regions. The study used the HTBI primer set for a first-round RT-PCR of the TCR CDR3. TCRdb analysed the multiplex PCR reads with MiXCR anew, one entry per CDR3 protein. The sample shows hundreds of thousands of distinct CDR3 sequences, over 12% of them seen only once. CDR1 MNHEY and CDR2 SVGAGI come from the germline V gene. This CDR3 region has 16 residues. V dropped 2 bases and J dropped 5; count of bases not matched to a gene: 10. This clonotype has at least ten counts.

Sequenced material: blood. The rearrangement links TRBV6-5 to TRBJ2-7; 9 positions agree with TRBD2. This receptor was taken from a woman in her thirties or forties with Graves' ophthalmopathy. The CDR3 loop reads CASSYVSASGNHEQYF. CDR3 nucleotide sequence: TGTGCCAGCAGTTACGTTTCGGCTAGCGGGAACCACGAGCAGTACTTC.